This T cell receptor beta chain was sequenced in a study of blood T cell repertoires in COVID-19. Overall study context: There were acute and convalescent COVID-19 samples, and they came from the United States, Italy and Spain.

V lost 6 bases to trimming and J lost 12 bases; unmatched junction nucleotides: 10. The CDR3 spans 13 residues. In the original analysis: Estimation of nucleated cell counts was performed using reference gene primer amplification. Here immunoSEQ multiplex PCR was the method, and the copy in TCRdb shows in-frame clones only, minus some. The V and J calls and clone size are taken from that table; D and trimming were inferred from the DNA. This sample has 40,000 to 65,000 clones, with 86% found just once. Sequences were obtained from peripheral blood. The chain joins TRBV12-3 or TRBV12-4 to TRBJ1-2, with TRBD1 matching 10 bases. This clonotype was obtained from a man at least 80 years old with acute or convalescent COVID-19. The CDR3 DNA is TGTGCCAGCAGCCGCAACCGGGACAGGGGTCACACCTTC. The encoded protein is CASSRNRDRGHTF.